This TCR beta chain was recovered during a study of shared clonotypes between healthy human individuals. Study summary: Donors had three CD4 naive, three CD4 memory, two CD8 naive and one CD8 memory plate apiece.

Comment on this clone: Its target is not known. Within the sample, other DNA sequences also encode this same CDR3.

Study-wide findings and caveats: Clonotypes which were not shared had lower generation probabilities than clonotypes that all four donors shared. Enrolling few donors narrowed the genetic and exposure-history diversity that was represented.

Germline CDR1 and CDR2: MDHEN and SYDVKM. V dropped 5 bases and J dropped 8; count of bases not matched to a gene: 8. CDR3 length equals 13 residues. Some clones are missing from TCRdb's copy, which holds only in-frame ones; the method was immunoSEQ multiplex PCR. The sample lists millions of clones, over 85% seen once, with 0.3% to 0.4% in the top ten. Source material: naive CD4+ T cells from PBMCs. Subset given: CD45RA+ positively selected. This chain uses TRBV28 with TRBJ1-2; 7 bases match TRBD1. This TCR derives from a young man in good health. Some clones in this sample may be carry-over from other donors' samples. The CDR3 protein is CASSLPGGRGYTF. Here the CDR3 DNA reads TGTGCCAGCAGTCTCCCAGGGGGGAGGGGCTACACCTTC.